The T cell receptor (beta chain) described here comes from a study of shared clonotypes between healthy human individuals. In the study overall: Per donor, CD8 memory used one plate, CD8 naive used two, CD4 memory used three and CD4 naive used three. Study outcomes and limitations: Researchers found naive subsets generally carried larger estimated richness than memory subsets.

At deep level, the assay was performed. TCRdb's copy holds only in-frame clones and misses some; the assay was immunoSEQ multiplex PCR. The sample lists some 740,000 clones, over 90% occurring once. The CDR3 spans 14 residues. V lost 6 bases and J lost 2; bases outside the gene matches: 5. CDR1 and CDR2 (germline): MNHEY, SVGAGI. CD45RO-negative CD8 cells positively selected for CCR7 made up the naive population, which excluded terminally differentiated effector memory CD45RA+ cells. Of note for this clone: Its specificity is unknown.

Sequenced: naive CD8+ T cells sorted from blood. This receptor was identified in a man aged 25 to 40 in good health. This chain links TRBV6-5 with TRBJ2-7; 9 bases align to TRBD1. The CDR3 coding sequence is TGTGCCAGCAGATTCCGGACAGGGGCCTACGAGCAGTACTTC. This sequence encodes CASRFRTGAYEQYF.